The 7 T cell receptor beta chains listed next were all sequenced from one sample in a study of identical twins. TCRdb used MiXCR to reprocess the 5' RACE reads, holding one entry per CDR3 protein. The sample records 1,800,000 or so distinct CDR3 sequences, around 29% being singletons. The source material was cord blood. The receptors were gathered from a newborn girl in good health.

The chain employs TRBV7-2 and TRBJ2-7, with 10 bases aligning to TRBD2. Germline V lookup: CDR1 SGHTA, CDR2 FQGNSA. The CDR3 has 15 residues. With V trimmed by 1 base and J by 6 bases, 6 bases remained unmatched. The CDR3 DNA sequence: TGTGCCAGCAGCTTAGGTGCAGCGGGGGGGCGCGAGCAGTACTTC. Translating gives CASSLGAAGGREQYF.

The chain carries TRBV10-3 and TRBJ2-3, with 13 bases aligning to TRBD2. The junction had 7 bases not matched to a gene; V was cut back by 4 bases and J by 0 bases. Germline V gene data show CDR1 as ENHRY and CDR2 as SYGVKD. The CDR3 spans 18 residues. CDR3 in amino acids: CAISGGLAGISSTDTQYF. CDR3 DNA: TGTGCCATCAGTGGGGGACTAGCGGGGATATCTAGCACAGATACGCAGTATTTT.

J is TRBJ2-1 and V is TRBV2, with 7 bases fitting TRBD1. The germline V gene encodes CDR1 SNHLY and CDR2 FYNNEI. V shed 5 bases, J shed 13 bases, and the junction held 14 bases outside the gene matches. This CDR3 comprises 14 residues. CDR3 loop: CASSSGTAQETQFF. As DNA, the CDR3 is TGTGCCAGCAGTTCCGGGACAGCCCAAGAGACCCAGTTCTTC.

As concerns this clonotype: This may stem from a read error, because a much larger clone lies one nucleotide away. V is TRBV7-2 and J is TRBJ2-1, with a possible D match to TRBD1 (5 bases). The DNA matches TRBJ2-7 better at its end, which makes the J call doubtful. CDR1 and CDR2 (germline): SGHTA, FQGNSA. The CDR3 spans 15 residues. Here the CDR3 DNA reads TGTGCCAGCAGCTTAGGGGGCTTCTCCTACAATGAGCAGTACTTC. As protein: CASSLGGFSYNEQYF.

J is TRBJ2-7 and V is TRBV20-1, with TRBD2 identical over 13 bases. Germline trimming cut 3 bases from V and 6 bases from J; bases unmatched to any gene: 8. This CDR3 comprises 15 residues. Germline loops: CDR1 DFQATT, CDR2 SNEGSKA (reference sequence). The CDR3: CSASAGLAGSSEQYF. CDR3 sequence (DNA): TGCAGTGCTAGTGCGGGACTAGCGGGGTCGAGCGAGCAGTACTTC.

This clonotype was recorded a few times. V usage is TRBV28 and J usage is TRBJ1-1; D gene unclear. CDR1 is MDHEN and CDR2 is SYDVKM in the germline V gene. V was clipped by 3 bases and J by 1 base, with 9 bases between them. The CDR3 runs 14 residues. The CDR3 bases are TGTGCCAGCAGTTTTGTATGGGGGAACACTGAAGCTTTCTTT. The encoded protein is CASSFVWGNTEAFF.

The rearrangement uses TRBV5-1 and TRBJ2-7; D is undetermined. Trimming took off 1 base at V and 1 base at J, with 30 bases between the two ends. Germline loops: CDR1 SGHRS, CDR2 YFSETQ. CDR3 length: 21 amino acids. The CDR3 region has the DNA TGCGCCAGCAGCTTGCAAGAAGACTGGCTTTTCCTGTCGTCCGGTTCCTACGAGCAGTACTTC. It is translated as CASSLQEDWLFLSSGSYEQYF.